This is a list of T cell receptor beta chains from one sample in a study of cytomegalovirus exposure and HLA in healthy donors. Sequencing used immunoSEQ multiplex PCR; TCRdb keeps in-frame clones, though not all of them. The sample has about 140,000 clones; 73% are singletons. Sequenced: PBMCs. These receptors originate from a human donor in good health. CDR3s include the opening cysteine and the closing phenylalanine or tryptophan. Fields, in order: V gene, D gene, clone size, J gene, CDR3 protein, CDR3 DNA. A D gene is named only where the DNA matches it firmly. Clone size is not always given. Where it is, it says once, few, many or a class for expanded clones.

V gene: TRBV7-8
D gene: .
clone size: .
J gene: TRBJ2-1
CDR3 protein: CASSLRDNPYNEQFF
CDR3 DNA: TGTGCCAGCAGCTTGAGGGACAACCCCTACAATGAGCAGTTCTTC

V gene: TRBV7-9
D gene: TRBD2
clone size: .
J gene: TRBJ2-7
CDR3 protein: CASSLVASGLNEQYF
CDR3 DNA: TGTGCCAGCAGCTTAGTCGCTAGCGGGCTGAACGAGCAGTACTTC

V gene: TRBV19
D gene: .
clone size: few
J gene: TRBJ2-1
CDR3 protein: CASSMATSLYNEQFF
CDR3 DNA: TGTGCCAGTAGTATGGCGACTTCACTCTACAATGAGCAGTTCTTC

V gene: TRBV5-1
D gene: TRBD1
clone size: once
J gene: TRBJ1-2
CDR3 protein: CASSQDRDGYTF
CDR3 DNA: TGCGCCAGCAGCCAAGACAGGGATGGCTACACCTTC

V gene: TRBV5-6
D gene: .
clone size: .
J gene: TRBJ2-3
CDR3 protein: CASSSGLVARDLERGTQYF
CDR3 DNA: TGTGCCAGCAGCTCCGGACTAGTCGCGCGTGATCTCGAAAGGGGGACGCAGTATTTT

V gene: TRBV2
D gene: TRBD1
clone size: .
J gene: TRBJ2-7
CDR3 protein: CASIPGQAILGQYF
CDR3 DNA: TGTGCCAGCATCCCGGGACAGGCGATTTTGGGGCAGTACTTC

V gene: TRBV6-1
D gene: TRBD2
clone size: .
J gene: TRBJ2-5
CDR3 protein: CASSVLARIQETQYF
CDR3 DNA: TGTGCCAGCAGTGTACTAGCGAGAATTCAAGAGACCCAGTACTTC

V gene: TRBV5-5
D gene: .
clone size: .
J gene: TRBJ2-3
CDR3 protein: CASSDFREKLGTDTQYF
CDR3 DNA: TGTGCCAGCAGCGATTTCCGGGAGAAGCTGGGCACAGATACGCAGTATTTT

V gene: TRBV7-6
D gene: TRBD1
clone size: once
J gene: TRBJ1-4
CDR3 protein: CASSPTGGGEKLFF
CDR3 DNA: TGTGCCAGCAGCCCGACAGGGGGAGGGGAAAAACTGTTTTTT

V gene: TRBV7-3
D gene: .
clone size: .
J gene: TRBJ2-7
CDR3 protein: CASSPSGGTTYEQYF
CDR3 DNA: TGTGCCAGCAGCCCATCAGGGGGGACAACCTACGAGCAGTACTTC

V gene: TRBV7-8
D gene: TRBD1
clone size: once
J gene: TRBJ2-7
CDR3 protein: CASSFSGTGWAYEQYF
CDR3 DNA: TGTGCCAGCAGCTTTTCCGGGACAGGGTGGGCCTACGAGCAGTACTTC

V gene: TRBV5-1
D gene: TRBD1
clone size: few
J gene: TRBJ2-4
CDR3 protein: CASREQGAAKNIQYF
CDR3 DNA: TGCGCCAGCAGAGAACAGGGGGCAGCCAAAAACATTCAGTACTTC

V gene: TRBV25-1
D gene: .
clone size: .
J gene: TRBJ2-2
CDR3 protein: CASSEFNGRNTGELFF
CDR3 DNA: TGTGCCAGCAGTGAATTTAACGGGAGGAACACCGGGGAGCTGTTTTTT

V gene: TRBV6-5
D gene: .
clone size: .
J gene: TRBJ2-2
CDR3 protein: CASSYDPGNAGELFF
CDR3 DNA: TGTGCCAGCAGTTACGATCCAGGGAACGCCGGGGAGCTGTTTTTT

V gene: TRBV15
D gene: TRBD2
clone size: .
J gene: TRBJ2-2
CDR3 protein: CATSRDVLAANTGELFF
CDR3 DNA: TGTGCCACCAGCAGAGATGTCCTAGCGGCGAACACCGGGGAGCTGTTTTTT

V gene: TRBV15
D gene: TRBD2
clone size: .
J gene: TRBJ2-7
CDR3 protein: CATSRVSGGHYEQYF
CDR3 DNA: TGTGCCACCAGCAGAGTTAGCGGGGGGCACTACGAGCAGTACTTC

V gene: TRBV19
D gene: .
clone size: .
J gene: TRBJ2-7
CDR3 protein: CASSIDPRGLIYEQYF
CDR3 DNA: TGTGCCAGTAGTATAGATCCCCGGGGATTAATTTACGAGCAGTACTTC

V gene: TRBV19
D gene: TRBD1
clone size: few
J gene: TRBJ1-1
CDR3 protein: CASSRGQNTEAFF
CDR3 DNA: TGTGCCAGTAGCAGGGGGCAAAACACTGAAGCTTTCTTT

V gene: TRBV9
D gene: TRBD1
clone size: .
J gene: TRBJ2-1
CDR3 protein: CASSDARTGVGNEQFF
CDR3 DNA: TGTGCCAGCAGCGATGCCCGGACAGGGGTCGGCAATGAGCAGTTCTTC

V gene: TRBV7-9
D gene: .
clone size: .
J gene: TRBJ2-3
CDR3 protein: CASSLSQVTDTQYF
CDR3 DNA: TGTGCCAGCAGCTTATCACAGGTAACAGATACGCAGTATTTT

V gene: TRBV9
D gene: TRBD1
clone size: .
J gene: TRBJ1-2
CDR3 protein: CASADRAYGYTF
CDR3 DNA: TGTGCCAGCGCGGACAGGGCCTATGGCTACACCTTC

V gene: TRBV21-1
D gene: .
clone size: .
J gene: TRBJ2-2
CDR3 protein: CASSRENTGELFF
CDR3 DNA: TGTGCCAGCAGCCGGGAGAACACCGGGGAGCTGTTTTTT

V gene: TRBV6-5
D gene: TRBD1
clone size: .
J gene: TRBJ1-1
CDR3 protein: CASSYSPGQGNRAFF
CDR3 DNA: TGTGCCAGCAGTTACTCTCCGGGACAGGGGAATCGAGCTTTCTTT